These T cell receptor beta chains were read from a single sample in a study of CD8 T cells in ankylosing spondylitis. TCRdb itself ran the 5' RACE reads through MiXCR, one entry per CDR3 protein. The sample has about 840,000 distinct CDR3 sequences, over 9.5% seen once. Source material: blood, either unsorted or a sorted T cell fraction (not recorded which). The receptors shown here come from a male donor with ankylosing spondylitis. CDR3s include the opening cysteine and the closing phenylalanine or tryptophan. A D gene is named only where the DNA matches it firmly. The size of a clone is reported for some rows only, either as once, few or many, or as a class for expanded clones.

j_call d_call v_call clone_size cdr3_nt cdr3_aa
TRBJ1-1 . TRBV6-2/TRBV6-3 few TGTGCCAGCTCAACCCCCACTCGGACAGCCTTCACTGAAGCTTTCTTT CASSTPTRTAFTEAFF
TRBJ2-1 TRBD2 TRBV20-1 . TGCAGTGCTAGAGATAGCGGGAGGGCTATAGATGAGCAGTTCTTC CSARDSGRAIDEQFF
TRBJ2-3 TRBD2 TRBV5-1 . TGCGCCAGCAGCTTGCCTAGCGGGAGTTTCGCAGATACGCAGTATTTT CASSLPSGSFADTQYF
TRBJ2-3 TRBD1 TRBV7-2 few TGTGCCAGCAGCCGCCCGGGACAGGGGACAGATACGCAGTATTTT CASSRPGQGTDTQYF
TRBJ2-5 . TRBV2 . TGTGCCAGCTCCTCGAGGGACACGGAGGCGACCCAGTACTTC CASSSRDTEATQYF
TRBJ1-5 TRBD1 TRBV20-1 . TGCAGTTCCGACAGGGGGCTTGGTAGCAATCAGCCCCAGCATTTT CSSDRGLGSNQPQHF
TRBJ1-2 . TRBV4-3 few TGCGCCAGCAGCCAAGCATTGGACTATGGCTACACCTTC CASSQALDYGYTF
TRBJ2-7 . TRBV7-6 . TGTGCCAGCAGCTTACAATTAGGAGAGGAGCAGTACTTC CASSLQLGEEQYF
TRBJ1-5 . TRBV12-3/TRBV12-4 few TGTGCCAGCAGTCCAACTATCGGGACCTGGGGTCAGCCCCAGCATTTT CASSPTIGTWGQPQHF
TRBJ1-1 . TRBV6-1 few TGTGCCAGCACCCAACACAGGGAAACTGAAGCTTTCTTT CASTQHRETEAFF
TRBJ2-5 . TRBV20-1 . TGCAGTGCTAGAGATGTGTCCGGGGTAGAGACCCAGTACTTC CSARDVSGVETQYF
TRBJ2-3 . TRBV5-1 . TGCGCCAGCAGCTTGGCCCTGGGAACCGGTCAGTATTTT CASSLALGTGQYF
TRBJ2-1 TRBD1 TRBV29-1 many TGCAGCGTTGACCCCATCGGGACAGGGTCTAATGAGCAGTTCTTC CSVDPIGTGSNEQFF
TRBJ1-6 . TRBV20-1 few TGCAGTGCTAGAGCGGACCAAAATTCACCCCTCCACTTT CSARADQNSPLHF
TRBJ1-2 TRBD1 TRBV7-3 few TGTGCCAGCAGCACTCGGACAGGGGAGGGCTACACCTTC CASSTRTGEGYTF
TRBJ1-1 TRBD1 TRBV6-4 . TGTGCCAGCACTGGCTTTGACAGAGGGGGCGGACCTCGGTTGGGTGAAGCTTTCTTT CASTGFDRGGGPRLGEAFF
TRBJ1-1 . TRBV25-1 few TGTGCCAGCAGTGAATATTACGGTGAAGCTTTCTTT CASSEYYGEAFF
TRBJ2-7 . TRBV29-1 many TGCAGCGTTGGGACAGCCTACGAGCAGTACTTC CSVGTAYEQYF
TRBJ1-1 . TRBV7-2 few TGTGCCAGCAGCTCATTCGGTATGAACACTGAAGCTTTCTTT CASSSFGMNTEAFF
TRBJ1-1 . TRBV3-1 few TGTGCCAGCAGCCAAGGGGGCTTTTACACTGAAGCTTTCTTT CASSQGGFYTEAFF
TRBJ2-5 . TRBV7-6 many TGTGCCAGCAGCTCCCGGGACCTTCCGGAACAAGAGACCCAGTACTTC CASSSRDLPEQETQYF
TRBJ1-5 . TRBV14 . TGTGCCAGCAGCCGAATCCTCCCTGGGGAGCCCGTCGGAAATTTGGCCCAGCATTTT CASSRILPGEPVGNLAQHF
TRBJ2-1 . TRBV20-1 few TGCAGTGCTAGGGGCAGGGGGGTCCTAAGCTCCTACAATGAGCAGTTCTTC CSARGRGVLSSYNEQFF
TRBJ2-7 . TRBV4-3 many TGCGCCAGCAGCCAAGGGGCAGGGAGATACGAGCAGTACTTC CASSQGAGRYEQYF
TRBJ1-6 . TRBV6-1 few TGTGCCAGCAGCTCGACAGCTAGGGATTCACCCCTCCACTTT CASSSTARDSPLHF
TRBJ1-1 . TRBV4-3 many TGCGCCAGCAGCCAAGATCAGGGTGGAGCTTTCTTT CASSQDQGGAFF
TRBJ1-2 . TRBV30 . TGTGCCTGGAGTGAGACAGGAGTTGGCTACACCTTC CAWSETGVGYTF
TRBJ1-2 . TRBV20-1 many TGCAGTGCTCAGGACCGGGCTAACTATGGCTACACCTTC CSAQDRANYGYTF
TRBJ2-5 . TRBV15 . TGTGCCACCAGCAGACCCCCGGACCGGCAAGAGACCCAGTACTTC CATSRPPDRQETQYF
TRBJ1-1 . TRBV11-2 few TGTGCCAGCAGCTCGCGAATATCCCAGGGTTTCTTT CASSSRISQGFF
TRBJ1-2 . TRBV4-2 few TGTGCCAGCAGCCAAGACCAGACGGTCGATGGCTACACCTTC CASSQDQTVDGYTF
TRBJ2-1 . TRBV4-3 many TGCGCCAGCAGCCAAGATAACTCTAGGCTAGCAGGACACGAGCAGTTCTTC CASSQDNSRLAGHEQFF
TRBJ2-1 TRBD2 TRBV5-1 . TGCGCCAGCAGCCCGGGACTAGCGGGAGGGCCCGGGAATGAGCAGTTCTTC CASSPGLAGGPGNEQFF
TRBJ2-5 . TRBV10-3 many TGTGCCATCAGTGTAGCCAGAGAAGAGACCCAGTACTTC CAISVAREETQYF
TRBJ1-1 TRBD1 TRBV5-1 . TGCGCCAGCAGCTCCGGGACAGGATACCCCGTGACTGAAGCTTTCTTT CASSSGTGYPVTEAFF
TRBJ2-3 . TRBV20-1 . TGCAGTGCTAGTGGGGCCCTACTCGGAACAGATACGCAGTATTTT CSASGALLGTDTQYF
TRBJ2-1 TRBD1 TRBV5-1 many TGCGCCAGCAGCTTGGCCGGGACAGTCAATGAGCAGTTCTTC CASSLAGTVNEQFF
TRBJ1-1 . TRBV6-1 many TGTGCCACTAAGGCAGGGTATCACATGAACACTGAAGCTTTCTTT CATKAGYHMNTEAFF
TRBJ1-2 . TRBV29-1 few TGCAGCGTTTTCAAGGAGACCTTTGCCTATGGCTACACCTTC CSVFKETFAYGYTF
TRBJ2-5 TRBD1 TRBV28 few TGTGCCAGCAGACCCGCAGGGGGCCAAGAGACCCAGTACTTC CASRPAGGQETQYF
TRBJ1-3 TRBD1 TRBV14 . TGTGCCAGCAGCCAGAAGGGACAGAGAAACACCATATATTTT CASSQKGQRNTIYF
TRBJ2-5 . TRBV20-1 . TGCAGTGCCAGCCCGACCGCAGGGGCCCTAGAAGCCCAGTACTTC CSASPTAGALEAQYF
TRBJ2-3 TRBD1 TRBV25-1 once TGTGCCAGCAGTGACCCTACAGGGGCTGAAGATACGCAGTATTTT CASSDPTGAEDTQYF
TRBJ2-3 TRBD1 TRBV18 . TGTGCCAGCTCACCTTGGACAGGGGTCACAGATACGCAGTATTTT CASSPWTGVTDTQYF
TRBJ1-1 . TRBV4-3 few TGCGCCAGCAGCCAAGATCGGACAGCTGGATGGGGTTCTGAAGCTTTCTTT CASSQDRTAGWGSEAFF
TRBJ1-2 . TRBV11-2 few TGTGCCAGCAGCTTAGATGCGGGGGCCGGCTATGGCTACACCTTC CASSLDAGAGYGYTF
TRBJ2-4 TRBD2 TRBV20-1 few TGCAGCTCCCAGAGGGCGGGAGGGCGAAACATTCAGTACTTC CSSQRAGGRNIQYF
TRBJ2-5 . TRBV29-1 . TGCAGCGTTGAAGATACTCCCGGTCCCTTTGGGACCCAGTACTTC CSVEDTPGPFGTQYF
TRBJ1-4 . TRBV6-5 few TGTGCCAGCAGTTACGCAGGGGATGAAAAACTGTTTTTT CASSYAGDEKLFF
TRBJ1-1 . TRBV20-1 few TGCAGTGCCCGCCTACAGGGTAGGAGTGCAGCTGAAGCTTTCTTT CSARLQGRSAAEAFF
TRBJ2-3 . TRBV10-3 few TGTGCCATCAGCTGGGACTCTGCAGATACGCAGTATTTT CAISWDSADTQYF
TRBJ1-4 TRBD1 TRBV7-8 . TGTGCCAGCAGCACCCGGTGGGACAGGGTAGAAAAACTGTTTTTT CASSTRWDRVEKLFF
TRBJ2-3 . TRBV20-1 many TGCAGTGCTAGACGAAGAGGGACGGTCTATGGGCGGCTTAGCACAGATACGCAGTATTTT CSARRRGTVYGRLSTDTQYF
TRBJ2-1 TRBD2 TRBV20-1 few TGCAGTGCTAGCGGACTAGCGGGAACCAATGAGCAGTTCTTC CSASGLAGTNEQFF
TRBJ2-7 TRBD2 TRBV7-2 few TGTGCCAGCAGCTTAGTATCGGGGGGTGACGAGCAGTACTTC CASSLVSGGDEQYF
TRBJ2-7 . TRBV13 few TGTGCCAGCAGCTACTTTTGGAGGGGCACCTACGAGCAGTACTTC CASSYFWRGTYEQYF